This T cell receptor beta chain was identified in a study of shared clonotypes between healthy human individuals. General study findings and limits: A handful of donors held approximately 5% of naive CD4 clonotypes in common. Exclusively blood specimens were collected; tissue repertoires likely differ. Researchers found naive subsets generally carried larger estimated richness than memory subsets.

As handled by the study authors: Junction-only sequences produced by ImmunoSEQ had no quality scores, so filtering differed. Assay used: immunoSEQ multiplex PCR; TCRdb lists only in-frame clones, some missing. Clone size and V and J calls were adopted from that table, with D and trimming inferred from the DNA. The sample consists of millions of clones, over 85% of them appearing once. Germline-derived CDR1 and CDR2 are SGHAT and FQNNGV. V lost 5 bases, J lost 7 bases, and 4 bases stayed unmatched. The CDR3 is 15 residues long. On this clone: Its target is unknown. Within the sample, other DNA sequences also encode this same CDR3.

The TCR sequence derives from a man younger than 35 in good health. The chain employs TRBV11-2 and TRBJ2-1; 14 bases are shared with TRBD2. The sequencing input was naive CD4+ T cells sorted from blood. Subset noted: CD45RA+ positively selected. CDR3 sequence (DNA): TGTGCCAGCAGCCCAGGGACTAGCGGGAGTAATGAGCAGTTCTTC. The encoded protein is CASSPGTSGSNEQFF.